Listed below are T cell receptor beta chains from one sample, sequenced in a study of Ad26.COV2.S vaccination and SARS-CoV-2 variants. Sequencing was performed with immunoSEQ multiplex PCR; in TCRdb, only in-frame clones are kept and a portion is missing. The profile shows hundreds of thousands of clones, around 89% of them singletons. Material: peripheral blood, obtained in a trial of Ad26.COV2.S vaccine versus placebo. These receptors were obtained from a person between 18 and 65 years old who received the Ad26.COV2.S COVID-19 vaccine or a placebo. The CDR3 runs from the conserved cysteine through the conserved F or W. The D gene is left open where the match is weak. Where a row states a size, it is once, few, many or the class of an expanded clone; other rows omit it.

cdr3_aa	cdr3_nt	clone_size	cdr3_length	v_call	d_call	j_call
CAIEGFYYF	TGTGCCATCGAGGGGTTCTATTACTTC	.	9	TRBV12-3/TRBV12-4	.	TRBJ2-4
CASSLPTGPTEAFF	TGTGCCAGCAGCTTGCCCACAGGTCCCACTGAAGCTTTCTTT	few	14	TRBV5-4	.	TRBJ1-1
CASSSWTGNHNEAFF	TGTGCCAGCAGCTCTTGGACAGGAAACCATAATGAAGCTTTCTTT	.	15	TRBV7-9	TRBD1	TRBJ1-1
CASSAFGSGPRGNTEAFF	TGTGCCAGCAGCGCCTTCGGGTCAGGGCCGAGGGGGAACACTGAAGCTTTCTTT	.	18	TRBV9	.	TRBJ1-1
CASSLGAEYVYEQYF	TGTGCCAGCAGCTTAGGGGCAGAGTATGTCTACGAGCAGTACTTC	.	15	TRBV7-6	.	TRBJ2-7
CASSPGQVSPLHF	TGTGCCAGCAGCCCCGGACAGGTTTCACCCCTCCACTTT	.	13	TRBV7-2	TRBD1	TRBJ1-6
CASSEDRRTYGYTF	TGTGCCAGCAGCGAGGACAGGAGAACCTATGGCTACACCTTC	once	14	TRBV7-3	TRBD1	TRBJ1-2
CASSLGGRAKETQYF	TGTGCCAGCAGCTTAGGCGGGAGAGCTAAAGAGACCCAGTACTTC	.	15	TRBV7-2	TRBD2	TRBJ2-5
CASSLGVSGRTDTQYF	TGTGCCAGCAGCTTAGGAGTTAGCGGGAGGACAGATACGCAGTATTTT	.	16	TRBV7-9	TRBD2	TRBJ2-3
CASSQAQYEQYF	TGTGCCAGCAGCCAAGCCCAGTACGAGCAGTACTTC	.	12	TRBV3-1/TRBV3-2	.	TRBJ2-7
CASSASKRADTQYF	TGTGCCAGCAGCGCCTCCAAGAGGGCAGATACGCAGTATTTT	.	14	TRBV13	.	TRBJ2-3
CAWSDQAGRGQPQHF	TGTGCCTGGAGCGACCAGGCGGGGAGAGGTCAGCCCCAGCATTTT	.	15	TRBV30	.	TRBJ1-5
CASSVGIPSTNEKLFF	TGTGCCAGCAGCGTAGGAATCCCGTCAACTAATGAAAAACTGTTTTTT	.	16	TRBV9	.	TRBJ1-4
CASRGGYEQFF	TGTGCCAGCAGGGGGGGGTATGAGCAGTTCTTC	.	11	TRBV12-3/TRBV12-4	TRBD2	TRBJ2-1
CASSPRTGGETQYF	TGTGCCAGTAGTCCCAGGACAGGGGGAGAGACCCAGTACTTC	.	14	TRBV19	TRBD1	TRBJ2-5
CASSLDDRGPNYGYTF	TGTGCCAGCAGCTTAGATGACAGGGGGCCAAACTATGGCTACACCTTC	.	16	TRBV7-2	TRBD1	TRBJ1-2
CASSLPVAGITEAFF	TGTGCCAGCAGTCTCCCGGTAGCGGGCATCACTGAAGCTTTCTTT	.	15	TRBV28	.	TRBJ1-1
CASSPRRVPTYEQYF	TGTGCCAGCAGCCCACGCCGGGTACCTACCTACGAGCAGTACTTC	.	15	TRBV6-5	.	TRBJ2-7
CASSTGASGNTIYF	TGTGCCAGCAGCACAGGGGCCTCTGGAAACACCATATATTTT	.	14	TRBV6-5	TRBD1	TRBJ1-3
CASSQASGRGVYNEQFF	TGCGCCAGCAGCCAAGCTAGCGGGAGGGGTGTCTACAATGAGCAGTTCTTC	once	17	TRBV4-3	TRBD2	TRBJ2-1
CASGNRGNTEAFF	TGCGCCAGCGGAAACAGGGGGAACACTGAAGCTTTCTTT	.	13	TRBV5-1	TRBD1	TRBJ1-1
CASSYSQGNEQFF	TGTGCCAGCAGTTACTCACAGGGGAACGAGCAGTTCTTC	.	13	TRBV27	TRBD1	TRBJ2-1
CASSNGGAAGELFF	TGTGCCAGTAGTAACGGGGGGGCGGCCGGGGAGCTGTTTTTT	once	14	TRBV19	TRBD2	TRBJ2-2
CASSPIGHRTGSGNTIYF	TGTGCCAGCTCACCCATTGGACATAGGACAGGCTCTGGAAACACCATATATTTT	.	18	TRBV18	TRBD1	TRBJ1-3
CAISESQGQEQYF	TGTGCCATCAGTGAGTCCCAGGGTCAGGAGCAGTACTTC	few	13	TRBV10-3	.	TRBJ2-7
CASTPPLTF	TGTGCCAGCACACCCCCACTAACCTTC	.	9	TRBV2	.	TRBJ1-2
CASSLEQGQYNEQFF	TGTGCCAGCAGCTTAGAACAGGGACAATACAATGAGCAGTTCTTC	once	15	TRBV7-6	.	TRBJ2-1
CASSPLGQGVPHF	TGTGCCAGCAGCCCGCTGGGTCAGGGGGTTCCCCACTTC	once	13	TRBV11-1	TRBD1	TRBJ2-5
CASSQVQGAADTQYF	TGTGCCAGCAGTCAGGTACAGGGGGCTGCAGATACGCAGTATTTT	.	15	TRBV6-5	TRBD1	TRBJ2-3
CASSLASGVGGYTF	TGTGCCAGCAGCTTAGCGAGCGGGGTAGGTGGCTACACCTTC	.	14	TRBV7-9	.	TRBJ1-2
CASRLAYNSYEQYF	TGTGCCAGCCGCTTAGCGTACAACTCCTACGAGCAGTACTTC	.	14	TRBV5-4	.	TRBJ2-7
CASSSGGVTNEKLFF	TGTGCCAGCAGCTCGGGCGGGGTAACTAATGAAAAACTGTTTTTT	.	15	TRBV7-8	.	TRBJ1-4
CASSQGSGGDYGYTF	TGTGCCAGCAGCCAAGGGTCAGGGGGGGACTATGGCTACACCTTC	.	15	TRBV4-2	TRBD1	TRBJ1-2
CASSEGTGSNQPQHF	TGTGCCAGCAGTGAAGGTACGGGTTCCAATCAGCCCCAGCATTTT	.	15	TRBV2	.	TRBJ1-5
CATFRSTNEKLFF	TGTGCCACCTTTCGGTCAACTAATGAAAAACTGTTTTTT	.	13	TRBV28	.	TRBJ1-4
CASSPVGSSSYEQYF	TGTGCCAGCTCACCCGTAGGTTCGAGCTCCTACGAGCAGTACTTC	.	15	TRBV18	.	TRBJ2-7
CASATSGVLITDTQYF	TGTGCCAGCGCTACTAGCGGGGTGCTAATCACAGATACGCAGTATTTT	.	16	TRBV9	TRBD2	TRBJ2-3
CASSYMAGGTYEQYF	TGTGCCAGCAGTTACATGGCGGGGGGAACCTACGAGCAGTACTTC	.	15	TRBV6-2/TRBV6-3	TRBD2	TRBJ2-7
CASSRDRFYEQYF	TGTGCCAGCAGCCGGGACAGATTCTACGAGCAGTACTTC	.	13	TRBV14	TRBD1	TRBJ2-7
CASSRTENTEAFF	TGTGCCAGCAGCAGAACAGAGAACACTGAAGCTTTCTTT	.	13	TRBV5-4	.	TRBJ1-1
CASSIAGTYNEQFF	TGTGCCAGTAGTATAGCGGGCACCTACAATGAGCAGTTCTTC	few	14	TRBV19	.	TRBJ2-1
CASSSFYGTVKGTDTQYF	TGTGCCAGCAGTTCTTTTTATGGGACGGTCAAGGGTACAGATACGCAGTATTTT	once	18	TRBV2	.	TRBJ2-3
CASSLWPSGTDTQYF	TGTGCCAGCAGTTTATGGCCTAGCGGGACAGATACGCAGTATTTT	.	15	TRBV27	TRBD2	TRBJ2-3
CASSPGGSKNTGELFF	TGTGCCAGCAGCCCGGGGGGGTCGAAGAACACCGGGGAGCTGTTTTTT	.	16	TRBV11-3	TRBD2	TRBJ2-2
CASSLGRQGEYNEQFF	TGTGCCAGCAGTTTGGGTCGGCAGGGGGAGTACAATGAGCAGTTCTTC	.	16	TRBV2	TRBD1	TRBJ2-1
CATLPGPKGGEQYF	TGTGCCACCCTCCCTGGCCCAAAGGGGGGCGAGCAGTACTTC	.	14	TRBV28	.	TRBJ2-7
CASSKSGRGNQPQHF	TGTGCCAGCAGTAAGTCAGGGAGGGGAAATCAGCCCCAGCATTTT	.	15	TRBV27	.	TRBJ1-5
CASSRGGGSPLHF	TGTGCCAGCAGCCGAGGTGGGGGTTCACCCCTCCACTTT	.	13	TRBV6-2/TRBV6-3	.	TRBJ1-6
CASSFSGYEQYF	TGTGCCAGCAGCTTCTCAGGGTACGAGCAGTACTTC	.	12	TRBV5-4	.	TRBJ2-7
CASSYSVTAQRGYTF	TGTGCCAGCAGTTACTCCGTGACAGCCCAGAGGGGCTACACCTTC	.	15	TRBV6-6	.	TRBJ1-2
CASSTSGTGFYEQYF	TGTGCCAGTAGTACTTCCGGGACAGGGTTCTACGAGCAGTACTTC	.	15	TRBV19	TRBD1	TRBJ2-7
CASSAVLVDEDEQYF	TGTGCCAGCAGCGCCGTATTGGTCGACGAGGACGAGCAGTACTTC	.	15	TRBV7-9	.	TRBJ2-7
CASSFGRGNQPQHF	TGTGCCAGCAGCTTTGGAAGGGGCAATCAGCCCCAGCATTTT	.	14	TRBV5-6	.	TRBJ1-5
CAWSQSPGGKLFF	TGTGCCTGGAGTCAATCCCCCGGGGGAAAACTGTTTTTT	.	13	TRBV30	.	TRBJ1-4
CASSGWEGPYGYTF	TGTGCCAGCAGCGGCTGGGAGGGGCCCTATGGCTACACCTTC	.	14	TRBV9	.	TRBJ1-2
CSAGQAAEAFF	TGCAGTGCTGGCCAGGCGGCTGAAGCTTTCTTT	few	11	TRBV20-1	.	TRBJ1-1
CASSQLTGRAYEQYF	TGTGCCAGCAGCCAACTGACAGGTCGCGCCTACGAGCAGTACTTC	.	15	TRBV6-5	.	TRBJ2-7